This TCR beta chain was captured by sequencing in a study of beta chain features in type 1 diabetes. For the study at large: All samples yielded 107,917,701 examined sorted cells. General observations from the study: Type 1 diabetes patients showed a moderate but significant shortening of TCRB CDR3s in all four CD4+ subsets.

A note on this clone: The antigen is undetermined.

The CDR3 spans 16 residues. V was cut by 1 base and J by 5 bases, with 17 bases left in between. Germline CDR1 and CDR2: KGHSH and LQKENI. Every bit of the isolated RNA underwent reverse transcription, so sequencing read expressed TCRB transcripts. Profiling relied on immunoSEQ multiplex PCR, and the TCRdb table lists in-frame clones only, not all of them. The sample carries a few hundred thousand clones, approximately 15% recorded once. Sequenced material: naive CD4+ T cells from blood. V usage is TRBV18 and J usage is TRBJ2-5; D ambiguous. The clonotype comes from a man aged 25 to 45 in good health. The CDR3 protein is CASSPLSLGSWETQYF. CDR3 coding DNA: TGTGCCAGCTCACCACTGAGTCTAGGGTCATGGGAGACCCAGTACTTC.